This TCR beta chain is drawn from a study of cytomegalovirus exposure and HLA in healthy donors (dated by TCRdb to 2016 to 2017). Regarding the complete study: An earlier analysis of fewer than 750 of the donors reported approximately 280 Gb of sequence data and 95 million to 120 million unique TCR beta sequences obtained from about 170 million T cells. Around 330 gigabases of sequencing data and 91 million or so unique TCR sequences made up an early release that covered 500 to 700 HLA-typed donors. Among the approximately 420 genotyped donors, around 81% belonged to the genetic ancestry cluster associated with self-reported Caucasian donors. The study aimed to test whether cataloging public T cell receptors could reveal signatures of past pathogen exposure. The study used immunosequencing to profile the T cell repertoires of hundreds of subjects and linked those repertoires to cytomegalovirus serostatus. Besides the first cohort of 666 subjects, a separate validation cohort made up of roughly 130 different subjects was used. High-throughput TCR immunosequencing, statistical association of individual TCRs with disease status, and machine learning were combined to predict cytomegalovirus infection status. A later analysis re-examined previously published TCR beta repertoires from more than 650 donors and added high-resolution HLA genotyping to investigate patterns of TCR occurrence. Rather than using new phenotypic data, the later analysis identified candidate immune exposures from TCR beta sequences and from how often those sequences occurred across donors. An earlier analysis of nearly 600 of the donors applied high-throughput TCR beta sequencing to assess whether each TCR beta V gene segment acted as functional or pseudogenic. Donor age, sex, ethnicity and CMV serostatus were collected together with the repertoire data. Genome-wide SNP genotypes for about three fifths of the roughly 670 donors were used in a later genetic analysis, which treated that subset as a discovery cohort. Every discovery cohort repertoire had been produced on one sequencing platform. Both class I and class II loci were covered by HLA typing, at four-digit resolution. Typing coverage differed by locus: A, B, C, DRB1 and DQB1 were typed in about 629-640 donors, DQA1 in 522, DPA1 in some 610, and DPB1 in about 450. A few DR-DQ haplotypes were treated as single units for association and clustering because of strong linkage in the cohort. Among a few hundred genotyped donors of the cohort, an average of around 240,000 unique TCR beta nucleotide sequences were sequenced per donor, roughly 18% of them non-productive.

General findings and caveats noted by the study authors: A cluster of highly shared sequence variants was judged likely to represent a technical artifact of the sequencing pipeline. Most TCR sequences were seen in very few donors, while some public TCRs were found in many individuals. V-gene and J-gene trimming of TCR beta chains was associated with a missense DCLRE1C variant in a later genetic analysis, and the association was replicated in an independent cohort. For the cohort, immune exposure information was limited to CMV serostatus. Correlated functional status among segregating V segments might reflect linkage disequilibrium, but an unknown experimental factor could not be ruled out. In a later analysis, several top co-occurrence clusters were reported to appear linked to parvovirus B19, influenza, CMV and Epstein-Barr virus. Presence/absence analyses assumed roughly uniform sequencing depth across donors, an assumption that may not hold. Some 15 rarely observed V segments, including chromosome 9 orphons, were excluded from the earlier analysis of several hundred of the donors because counts were too low. A further reported finding was that TCR beta sequences accurately predicted the HLA-A and HLA-B alleles for most subjects in the first cohort. Because some donors lacked HLA typing at each locus, the association tests relied only on the typed subset. In an earlier analysis of some 540 of the donors, most TCR beta V segments appeared in productive rearrangements about 87% or about 30% of the time, broadly matching IMGT annotations. The study gave a list of 150 to 200 TCR beta chains associated with cytomegalovirus. When HLA alleles, especially DR and DQ, strongly co-occurred, attributing TCR associations to individual alleles was difficult. The authors suggested that the approach could potentially be extended to other disease states and immunological phenotypes. Some IMGT-functional V segments, including TRBV6-2 and TRBV6-3, could not be told apart with the 87-base-pair reads, so those segments were excluded. In a later analysis, the rate of TCR association differed among HLA loci, with DRB1 alleles having the most associated TCRs and HLA-C alleles having the fewest. Cytomegalovirus status was reported to be diagnosed by the classifier with high specificity and sensitivity in both the original and validation cohorts. Most CMV-associated TCR beta chains appeared to be HLA-restricted in a later analysis, and the HLA associations seemed to be driven largely by CMV exposure. Three of the identified cytomegalovirus-associated TCR beta chains were confirmed in vitro to be specific for cytomegalovirus antigens. Only TCR beta chains were sequenced in this cohort, and the absence of alpha or paired-chain data limited detectable features. According to a later genetic analysis, donors in an Asian-associated ancestry cluster had fewer N-insertions in productive TCRs than the approximately 690-donor mean. A later analysis associated 15,000 or so TCR beta sequences with specific HLA alleles at a false discovery rate of 0.05. In a later analysis, HLA-associated TCR beta chains showed more clonal expansion and lower generation probabilities than non-associated chains that were equally common.

The cohort consisted of 670 or so healthy bone marrow donors. At the time of sampling, all cohort members were nominally healthy, though unrecorded immune exposures were likely present. The donor tested CMV seropositive and was one of the 289 seropositive cohort members. Every donor gave a peripheral blood sample, and the peripheral blood mononuclear cells from that sample were used for TCR beta sequencing. The Qiagen DNeasy Blood Extraction Kit was used to extract genomic DNA from the blood cell samples. On this clone itself: No antigen is known for it. One base away there is no much larger clone; base qualities are not given.

Trimming costs V 0 bases and J 0 bases, and their ends lie 11 bases apart. Including the terminal cysteine and phenylalanine, the CDR3 comprises 17 residues. The DNA shown is the 51-base CDR3, in frame from base 1. Via the germline V gene, CDR1 is LGHNA and CDR2 YNFKEQ. Library creation used the immunoSEQ multiplex PCR assay. For the multiplex PCR, a mixture combining 60 forward primers for TCR Vbeta segments and 13 reverse primers for TCR Jbeta segments was used. A multiplex PCR assay on genomic DNA amplified the CDR3 region of rearranged TCR beta genes. The amplified TCR beta libraries were sequenced on the Illumina HiSeq System as 87-base-pair reads. Concerning the study's data processing: A later analysis tallied around 80 million unique TCR beta chains across the 666 repertoires, and some 10 million of those chains were shared by two or more donors. Raw reads were error-corrected and collapsed into unique sequences by a nearest-neighbor algorithm in which closely related sequences were merged to remove PCR and sequencing errors. V, D and J gene segments were assigned by aligning CDR3 sequences to IMGT reference sequences. For a sequence to be retained, a match of at least six nucleotides to both a V gene segment and a J gene segment was required. A rearrangement counted as productive if the CDR3 had no stop codons and remained in frame with V and J, and every other rearrangement counted as non-productive. CDR3 was defined according to IMGT convention as the region running from the second conserved V-encoded cysteine to the conserved J-encoded phenylalanine. The earlier analysis of about 640 of the donors excluded any sequence lacking an unambiguous match to a single V gene segment. An earlier analysis of about 600 of the donors called V segments functional above 56.7% productive rearrangements and segregating when the between-donor standard deviation exceeded 5%. A statistical classification framework was built for diagnosing cytomegalovirus status from the catalog of TCR beta chain sequences. In a later analysis, TCR nucleotide sequences were compared against IMGT/GENE-DB human TR gene sequences so that V and J genes could be assigned. The TCRdist pipeline was used in a later analysis to assign CDR3 sequences and most-parsimonious VDJ recombination scenarios. In a later analysis, each TCR beta chain was defined by its CDR3 amino acid sequence together with its V-gene family, and reads without a unique V-gene family were excluded. In a later analysis, fewer than 650 highly shared, low-generation-probability nucleotide sequences were removed to address suspected cross-contamination and a sequencing artifact. In a later analysis, a clonal expansion index for each public chain was calculated from normalized within-repertoire ranks of inferred template counts. Generation probabilities in a later analysis came from a VDJ recombination model fitted to out-of-frame rearrangements, and those results were checked against IGoR. Hypergeometric tests were used in a later analysis to score TCR-TCR, TCR-HLA and TCR-CMV co-occurrence, with a repertoire-size bias correction applied to the TCR pairs. In a later analysis, false discovery rates were estimated by permuting HLA or CMV assignments 20 times. A later analysis grouped co-occurring TCRs with DBSCAN, adding TCRdist sequence similarity when clustering within HLA-allele-positive subsets. Co-occurrence clustering excluded repertoires with fewer than 30,000 or more than 120,000 public chains, plus five with anomalous nucleotide sharing. Not all clones reach the TCRdb copy of this immuneACCESS table, which keeps in-frame sequences only. Checked studies attribute under half of the gap to unresolved V genes and leave the rest unexplained. The V and J calls and clone size were taken over from that table, and D and trimming were inferred from the DNA. Recorded for this sample are over 100,000 clones; approximately 79% of them occurred a single time. Jointly, the top ten make up roughly 6.2% of the sample.

The chain uses TRBV4-2 and TRBJ2-2; the best D guess is TRBD2, with 6 bases matching. Sequencing input: PBMCs. This TCR was recovered from a man in his 60s in good health and CMV-seropositive. This receptor has the CDR3 CASSQDPRGANTGELFF. In nucleotide form, the sequence is TGTGCCAGCAGCCAAGATCCGCGGGGCGCGAACACCGGGGAGCTGTTTTTT.